The entry below describes one T cell receptor beta chain. Its antigen is as yet unknown. The data are from a study of post-analysis software for immune sequencing data. Study results and limitations: Relative to controls, patients had five TRBV segments at higher frequency, with TRBV5-6, TRBV5-1 and TRBV20-1 among these.

Every TCR beta cDNA library bore unique molecular identifiers. TCRdb recomputed calls from the PCR reads with MiXCR, one row per CDR3 protein. This table has hundreds of thousands of distinct CDR3 sequences, 25% to 30% appearing once. Trimming removed 1 base from V and 2 bases from J, with 8 bases in between. CDR3 length: 15 amino acids. CDR1 and CDR2 from the germline V gene are SGHVS and FQNEAQ. V usage is TRBV7-8 and J usage is TRBJ2-2, with D unresolved. This TCR was recovered from a girl aged 5 to 17 with multiple sclerosis. Sample: blood. The CDR3 loop reads CASSLVRINTGELFF. In DNA, the CDR3 is TGTGCCAGCAGCTTAGTAAGGATCAACACCGGGGAGCTGTTTTTT.